Listed below are T cell receptor beta chains from one sample, sequenced in a study of Ad26.COV2.S vaccination and SARS-CoV-2 variants. TCRdb keeps only in-frame clones here, not all; method: immunoSEQ multiplex PCR. The data contain about 480,000 clones, around 88% of them seen just once; the ten biggest clones take up roughly 13%. The specimen comprised peripheral blood, sampled in a trial of Ad26.COV2.S vaccine versus placebo. The source of these receptors is a person between 18 and 65 years old who received the Ad26.COV2.S COVID-19 vaccine or a placebo. Each CDR3 is given with its conserved first and last residue. The D gene is left open where the match is weak. Clone size is shown for a subset of rows, as once, few, many or a class of expanded clone.

D: .
J: TRBJ2-5
length: 15
V: TRBV19
size: .
DNA: TGTGCCAGTAGTTTACAACGGACAGTCCAAGAGACCCAGTACTTC
CDR3: CASSLQRTVQETQYF

D: TRBD1
J: TRBJ1-1
length: 14
V: TRBV7-9
size: few
DNA: TGTGCCAGCAGCCAGGGACAGGGCTTTCAGAGAGCTTTCTTT
CDR3: CASSQGQGFQRAFF

D: .
J: TRBJ2-7
length: 12
V: TRBV6-2/TRBV6-3
size: .
DNA: TGTGCCAGCAGTTACGGCGGGGGACAGCGGTACTTC
CDR3: CASSYGGGQRYF

D: .
J: TRBJ2-7
length: 18
V: TRBV4-1
size: .
DNA: TGCGCCAGCAGCCAAGATAAATTCGGTTCATCGTTGACCTACGAGCAGTACTTC
CDR3: CASSQDKFGSSLTYEQYF

D: .
J: TRBJ2-7
length: 12
V: TRBV12-3/TRBV12-4
size: .
DNA: TGTGCCAGCAGCCCCGACTCGCTCGAGCAGTACTTC
CDR3: CASSPDSLEQYF

D: TRBD1
J: TRBJ1-2
length: 16
V: TRBV11-2
size: few
DNA: TGTGCCAGCAGGCCAGCCGGACAGGCGGCCTCAAGTGGCTACACCTTC
CDR3: CASRPAGQAASSGYTF

D: .
J: TRBJ2-1
length: 11
V: TRBV14
size: .
DNA: TGTGCCAGCAGCCAAGCCTATGAGCAGTTCTTC
CDR3: CASSQAYEQFF

D: .
J: TRBJ2-3
length: 15
V: TRBV3-1/TRBV3-2
size: .
DNA: TGTGCCAGCAGCCAAGATGTCCAAGCCACAGATACGCAGTATTTT
CDR3: CASSQDVQATDTQYF

D: TRBD2
J: TRBJ2-7
length: 15
V: TRBV5-1
size: .
DNA: TGCGCCAGCAGCTCCCGGACTAGCGGCCCATACGAGCAGTACTTC
CDR3: CASSSRTSGPYEQYF

D: .
J: TRBJ2-3
length: 17
V: TRBV10-3
size: .
DNA: TGTGCCATCAGTGACCCACGGGCCAGGGGTGGCACAGATACGCAGTATTTT
CDR3: CAISDPRARGGTDTQYF

D: TRBD1
J: TRBJ2-7
length: 13
V: TRBV29-1
size: once
DNA: TGCAGCGTGGGGACAGCCATTCGATACGAGCAGTACTTC
CDR3: CSVGTAIRYEQYF

D: TRBD2
J: TRBJ2-5
length: 16
V: TRBV3-1/TRBV3-2
size: .
DNA: TGTGCCAGCAGGGCCCTACTAGCGAATGCGGGAGAGACCCAGTACTTC
CDR3: CASRALLANAGETQYF

D: .
J: TRBJ2-5
length: 18
V: TRBV7-9
size: .
DNA: TGTGCCAGCAGCCCCCCGCAGGAACGACAGGGAGGACAAGAGACCCAGTACTTC
CDR3: CASSPPQERQGGQETQYF

D: .
J: TRBJ2-7
length: 14
V: TRBV7-9
size: .
DNA: TGTGCCAGCAGCCCGGACTCGAACGCCTACGAGCAGTACTTC
CDR3: CASSPDSNAYEQYF

D: .
J: TRBJ1-6
length: 15
V: TRBV7-9
size: .
DNA: TGTGCCAGCAGCTCGGCCAACAGAGTGAGGTCACCCCTCCACTTT
CDR3: CASSSANRVRSPLHF

D: .
J: TRBJ1-6
length: 15
V: TRBV5-1
size: .
DNA: TGCGCCAGCAGGCTCGACAGTCCTATTAATTCACCCCTCCACTTT
CDR3: CASRLDSPINSPLHF

D: TRBD1
J: TRBJ2-5
length: 15
V: TRBV5-1
size: few
DNA: TGCGCCAGCAGCTTGGCAGGGACAGAAAAAGAGACCCAGTACTTC
CDR3: CASSLAGTEKETQYF